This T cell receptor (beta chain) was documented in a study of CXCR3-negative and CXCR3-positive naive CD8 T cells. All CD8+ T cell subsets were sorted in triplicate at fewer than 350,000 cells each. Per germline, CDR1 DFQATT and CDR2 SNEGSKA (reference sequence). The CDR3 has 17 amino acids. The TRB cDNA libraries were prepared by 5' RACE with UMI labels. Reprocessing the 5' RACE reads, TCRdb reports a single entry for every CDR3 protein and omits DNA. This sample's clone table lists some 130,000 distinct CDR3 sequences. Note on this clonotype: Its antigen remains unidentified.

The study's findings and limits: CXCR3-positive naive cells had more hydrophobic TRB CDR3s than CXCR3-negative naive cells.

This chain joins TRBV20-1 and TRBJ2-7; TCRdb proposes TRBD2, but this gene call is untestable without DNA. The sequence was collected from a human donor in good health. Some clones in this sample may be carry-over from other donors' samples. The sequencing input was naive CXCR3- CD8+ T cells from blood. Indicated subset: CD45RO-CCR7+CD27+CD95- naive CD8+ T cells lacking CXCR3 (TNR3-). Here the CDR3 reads CSASGGTGVPDNYEQYF.